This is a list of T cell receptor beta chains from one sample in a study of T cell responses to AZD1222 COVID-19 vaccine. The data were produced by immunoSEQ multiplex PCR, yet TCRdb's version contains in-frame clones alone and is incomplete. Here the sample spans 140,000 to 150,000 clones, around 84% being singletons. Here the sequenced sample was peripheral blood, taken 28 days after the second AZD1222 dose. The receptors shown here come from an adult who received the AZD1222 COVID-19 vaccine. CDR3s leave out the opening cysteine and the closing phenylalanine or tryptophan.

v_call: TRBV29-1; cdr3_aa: SVTTGVRAF
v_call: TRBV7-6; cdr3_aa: ASSADFPDRGLETQY
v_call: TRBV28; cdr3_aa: ASRTPRTGELF
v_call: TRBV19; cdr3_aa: ASSTYRHNTEAF
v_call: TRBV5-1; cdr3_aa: ASSEPGQGAFTEAF
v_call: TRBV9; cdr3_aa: ASSVQSGAGELF
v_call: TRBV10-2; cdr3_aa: ASSELNSRYGYT
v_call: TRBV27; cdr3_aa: ASSPQYHSSSYNEQF
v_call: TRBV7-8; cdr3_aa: ASSLTGSNQPQH
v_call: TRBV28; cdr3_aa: ASSLNQPQH
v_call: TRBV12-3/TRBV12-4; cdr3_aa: ASSWGDYGYT
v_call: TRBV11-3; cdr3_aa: APLVPGPYTEAF
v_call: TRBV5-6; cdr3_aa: ASSPFGGAYNSPLH
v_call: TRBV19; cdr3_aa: ACGGGGETQY
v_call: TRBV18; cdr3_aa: ASSPGTYNSPLH
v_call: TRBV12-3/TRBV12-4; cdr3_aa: ASSDRAAETQY